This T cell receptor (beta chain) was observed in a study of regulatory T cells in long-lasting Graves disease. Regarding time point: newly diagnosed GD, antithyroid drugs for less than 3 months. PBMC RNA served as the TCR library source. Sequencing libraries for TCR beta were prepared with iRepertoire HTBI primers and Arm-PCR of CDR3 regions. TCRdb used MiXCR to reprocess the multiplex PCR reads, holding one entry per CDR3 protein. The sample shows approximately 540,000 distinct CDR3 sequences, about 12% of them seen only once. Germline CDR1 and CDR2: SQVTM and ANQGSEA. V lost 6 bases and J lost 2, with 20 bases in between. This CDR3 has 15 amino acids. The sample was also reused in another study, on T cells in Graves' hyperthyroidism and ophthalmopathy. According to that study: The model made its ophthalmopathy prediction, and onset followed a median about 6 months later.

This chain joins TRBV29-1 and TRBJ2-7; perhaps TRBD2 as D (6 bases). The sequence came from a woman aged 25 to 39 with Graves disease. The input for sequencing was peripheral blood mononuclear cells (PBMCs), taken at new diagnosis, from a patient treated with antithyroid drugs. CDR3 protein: CSVTRDTGTPYEQYF. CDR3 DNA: TGCAGCGTGACCCGTGATACCGGGACTCCCTACGAGCAGTACTTC.